The text below deals with one T cell receptor beta chain. With 4 bases removed from V and 0 bases from J, the gap between germline ends came to 10 bases. This CDR3 spans 15 amino acids. CDR1 MNHEY and CDR2 SVGAGI come from the germline V gene. Per the original methods: Using reference gene primer amplification, nucleated cell counts were estimated. This table comes from immunoSEQ multiplex PCR, and its TCRdb copy is limited to in-frame clones, with some not included. Clonal size and the V and J genes are those of that table, whereas D and trimming came from the DNA. The table shows 150,000 or so clones, with around 81% occurring only once. This specimen comes from a study of blood T cell repertoires in COVID-19. Looking at the study overall: Whether acute or convalescent, the COVID-19 samples came from the United States, Italy and Spain. Sample material is recorded as cDNA or gDNA derived from T cells, B-cell-depleted T cells, or PBMCs.

V is TRBV6-5 and J is TRBJ2-1; D call uncertain. This TCR was recovered from a man aged 55 to 69 with active or convalescent COVID-19. The material sequenced was peripheral blood. The CDR3 nucleotides are TGTGCCAGCAGTTTCCACTCGAGCTCCTACAATGAGCAGTTCTTC. It yields the protein CASSFHSSSYNEQFF.